The 24 T cell receptor beta chains in this list originate from one sample, sequenced in a study of blood T cell repertoires in COVID-19. Data came from immunoSEQ multiplex PCR; TCRdb stores just in-frame clones and leaves some out. Of a few hundred thousand clones in the sample, 65% to 90% are singletons; the top ten hold 3.5% to 4%. Sequencing input: PBMCs or T cells enriched from blood (not recorded which). These receptors came from a woman in her thirties or forties with acute COVID-19.

This rearrangement joins TRBV6-5 to TRBJ2-3, with TRBD1 identical over 12 bases. J lost 6 bases, V lost 4 bases, and 5 bases had no gene match. CDR1 is MNHEY and CDR2 is SVGAGI in the germline V gene. CDR3 length: 15 residues. The CDR3 reads CASSWGQGAYDTQYF. The CDR3 DNA is TGTGCCAGCAGTTGGGGACAGGGGGCATATGATACGCAGTATTTT.

The chain couples TRBV18 to TRBJ1-5; 8 bases align to TRBD1. This CDR3 is 13 amino acids long. Germline V gene lookup returns CDR1 KGHSH and CDR2 LQKENI. V gave up 3 bases and J gave up 6 bases; unmatched junction bases: 1. CDR3 in DNA: TGTGCCAGCTCACCCGACAGGGGTCAGCCCCAGCATTTT. The encoded protein is CASSPDRGQPQHF.

The chain employs TRBV7-3 and TRBJ2-1, with 7 bases lining up with TRBD1. J lost 8 bases, V lost 2 bases, and 3 bases had no gene match. Germline CDR1 is SGHTA and CDR2 is FQGTGA. This CDR3 comprises 13 residues. The CDR3: CASSLDRVDEQFF. The CDR3 DNA reads TGTGCCAGCAGCTTAGACAGGGTCGATGAGCAGTTCTTC.

The chain carries TRBV6-1 and TRBJ2-7; no definite D call. This CDR3 region has 14 residues. Trimming pared 2 bases from V and 5 bases from J, leaving 13 bases between. Germline CDR1 and CDR2: MNHNS and SASEGT. The CDR3, as DNA: TGTGCCAGCAGTGAATACGGGTTCTTAGACGAGCAGTACTTC. Encoded protein: CASSEYGFLDEQYF.

The V call is TRBV11-3, the J call TRBJ2-5; tentative D call: TRBD1 (6 bases). The CDR3 covers 16 residues. Per germline, CDR1 SGHNT and CDR2 YENEEA. The V end was cut by 5 bases, the J end by 3 bases, with 19 bases between. For the CDR3, the DNA is TGTGCCAGCAGCCCCCGCGTGTCCTGGACAGAAGAGACCCAGTACTTC. Its translation is CASSPRVSWTEETQYF.

This clone turned up a few times. The J gene is TRBJ1-1, the V gene TRBV29-1, with TRBD1 identical over 7 bases. The CDR3 contains 11 residues. The V and J ends lost 8 bases and 9 bases, in that order; junction bases with no gene match: 9. Per germline, CDR1 SQVTM and CDR2 ANQGSEA. The CDR3, as DNA: TGCAGCTTCCCAACAGGGGAGAAAGCTTTCTTT. Amino acids: CSFPTGEKAFF.

This clone was seen only once. The V gene is TRBV28, the J gene TRBJ1-2, with 9 bases fitting TRBD1. The CDR3 covers 17 residues. CDR1 MDHEN and CDR2 SYDVKM come from the germline V gene. The junction had 15 bases not matched to a gene; V was cut back by 6 bases and J by 4 bases. The CDR3 is CASSRTGTGWRGYGYTF. As DNA, the CDR3 is TGTGCCAGCAGCCGCACCGGGACAGGGTGGCGTGGCTATGGCTACACCTTC.

This sequence joins TRBV18 and TRBJ2-7; D might be TRBD2 (5 bases). There are 15 residues in the CDR3. Trimming took 3 bases from V and 4 from J, leaving 16 bases between them. Germline V gene data show CDR1 as KGHSH and CDR2 as LQKENI. The CDR3 DNA is TGTGCCAGCTCACCTTCGAGGGCCGTATTTTACGAGCAGTACTTC. Translated: CASSPSRAVFYEQYF.

This chain uses TRBV27 with TRBJ2-5; 10 nucleotides match TRBD2. Germline values: CDR1 MNHEY, CDR2 SMNVEV (reference sequence). V dropped 6 bases and J dropped 4; count of bases not matched to a gene: 14. This CDR3 has 17 amino acids. CDR3 region: CASRDPASGRVGETQYF. The CDR3 region has the DNA TGTGCCAGCAGAGACCCGGCTAGCGGGAGAGTCGGAGAGACCCAGTACTTC.

This clone was picked up a small number of times. This sequence joins TRBV10-3 and TRBJ2-2, with D possibly matching TRBD1 (6 bases). This CDR3 has 15 residues. From germline, CDR1 is ENHRY and CDR2 SYGVKD. V was cut by 2 bases and J by 3 bases, with 10 bases left in between. Here the CDR3 reads CAISEGQIDTGELFF. The CDR3 nucleotides read TGTGCCATCAGTGAGGGACAGATTGACACCGGGGAGCTGTTTTTT.

The V call is TRBV2, the J call TRBJ2-2; TRBD2 aligns across 7 bases. V lost 9 bases and J lost 3; bases outside the gene matches: 4. The germline V gene encodes CDR1 SNHLY and CDR2 FYNNEI. The length of the CDR3 is 13 residues. The CDR3 reads CASLAEYTGELFF. The CDR3 DNA reads TGTGCCAGTCTAGCGGAGTACACCGGGGAGCTGTTTTTT. The complete variable domain, with remaining parts taken from reference TRBV2 and TRBJ2-2, reads EPEVTQTPSHQVTQMGQEVILRCVPISNHLYFYWYRQILGQKVEFLVSFYNNEISEKSEIFDDQFSVERPDGSNFTLKIRSTKLEDSAMYFCASLAEYTGELFFGEGSRLTVL.

This chain connects TRBV9 to TRBJ2-1, with 14 positions matching TRBD2. Germline assignment: CDR1 SGDLS and CDR2 YYNGEE. V was pared by 4 bases and J by 3 bases, with 9 bases of the junction left unmatched. This CDR3 has 18 residues. CDR3 amino acids: CASSIGLAGGTFYNEQFF. The CDR3 nucleotides read TGTGCCAGCAGCATTGGACTAGCGGGAGGTACGTTCTACAATGAGCAGTTCTTC.

The V call is TRBV4-1, the J call TRBJ1-6, with D possibly matching TRBD1 (5 bases). V was clipped by 0 bases and J by 9 bases, with 12 bases between them. The CDR3 sequence is 15 residues long. The germline gives CDR1 MGHRA, CDR2 YSYEKL. The DNA for the CDR3 is TGCGCCAGCAGCCAAGAGTGGGGGGGGAGTTCACCCCTCCACTTT. It encodes CASSQEWGGSSPLHF.

The V call is TRBV18, the J call TRBJ2-7; possible D gene TRBD1, 5 bases. The germline gives CDR1 KGHSH, CDR2 LQKENI. The CDR3 runs to 15 residues. V lost 3 bases, J lost 5 bases, and 17 bases lay in between. CDR3 nucleotides: TGTGCCAGCTCACCTTTCGGCCCAGGGTCCAACGAGCAGTACTTC. Its protein is CASSPFGPGSNEQYF.

This rearrangement joins TRBV9 to TRBJ2-7; perhaps TRBD2 as D (6 bases). The CDR3 runs 14 residues. Germline loops: CDR1 SGDLS, CDR2 YYNGEE. Trimming pared 0 bases from V and 7 bases from J, leaving 14 bases between. For the CDR3, the DNA is TGTGCCAGCAGCGTAGTCGGTGCGGCGGGAGAGCAGTACTTC. Its translation: CASSVVGAAGEQYF.

The rearrangement links TRBV21-1 to TRBJ2-4; the table assigns TRBD2, which was not confirmed against the DNA. TRBV21-1 is described as a pseudogene. CDR3 length equals 19 residues. The DNA for the CDR3 is TGTGCCAGCAGCAAAGTAACTAGCGAGGGGGGGGAAGCCAAAAACATTCAGTACTTC. It yields the protein CASSKVTSEGGEAKNIQYF.

The chain has TRBV3-1 (or the pseudogene TRBV3-2) and TRBJ2-1; possible D gene TRBD2, 6 bases. The CDR3 spans 16 residues. Trimming removed 4 bases from V and 0 bases from J, with 13 bases in between. Germline V lookup: CDR1 LGHDT, CDR2 YNNKEL (reference sequence). Written as DNA, the CDR3 is TGTGCCAGCAGCCCCCAAGGACTACCCTCCTACAATGAGCAGTTCTTC. It codes for CASSPQGLPSYNEQFF.

The V gene is TRBV29-1, the J gene TRBJ2-7, with TRBD1 matching 9 bases. There are 13 residues in the CDR3. The germline gives CDR1 SQVTM, CDR2 ANQGSEA. The V segment lost 4 bases and the J segment 2 bases; nucleotides outside the gene matches: 3. The CDR3 loop reads CSVVDRGPYEQYF. Written as DNA, the CDR3 is TGCAGCGTTGTGGACAGGGGCCCCTACGAGCAGTACTTC.

V and J are TRBV3-1 (or the pseudogene TRBV3-2) and TRBJ2-1, with 11 nucleotides matching TRBD2. V lost 4 bases and J lost 9; bases outside the gene matches: 11. This CDR3 has 16 amino acids. CDR1 is LGHDT and CDR2 is YNNKEL in the germline V gene (reference sequence). The DNA for the CDR3 is TGTGCCAGCAGCCCCCCCCAACTAGCGGGAGATCTTGAGCAGTTCTTC. Encoded protein: CASSPPQLAGDLEQFF.

This clone was seen a few times. The chain is built from TRBV6-5 and TRBJ1-6, with TRBD1 matching 7 bases. The V gene's germline CDR1 is MNHEY and CDR2 SVGAGI. The CDR3 consists of 14 residues. The V gene end was trimmed by 6 bases and the J gene end by 6 bases; junction bases not matched to a gene: 5. The chain's CDR3 is CASRTGAGNSPLHF. DNA of the CDR3: TGTGCCAGCAGAACAGGGGCAGGTAATTCACCCCTCCACTTT.

V gene TRBV7-8 combines with J gene TRBJ2-5; TRBD1 is a possible D gene (6 bases). The ends were cut back, 5 bases at V and 2 bases at J, with 9 bases in the middle. Per germline, CDR1 SGHVS and CDR2 FQNEAQ. The CDR3 covers 13 residues. The CDR3 is CASSRTAQETQYF. The CDR3 region has the DNA TGTGCCAGCAGCCGGACAGCTCAAGAGACCCAGTACTTC. The variable domain in full, with the rest retrieved from reference TRBV7-8 and TRBJ2-5, is GAGVSQSPRYKVAKRGQDVALRCDPISGHVSLFWYQQALGQGPEFLTYFQNEAQLDKSGLPSDRFFAERPEGSVSTLKIQRTQQEDSAVYLCASSRTAQETQYFGPGTRLLVL.

The chain recombines TRBV7-9 with TRBJ1-6, with TRBD1 matching over 7 bases. CDR3 length: 15 amino acids. The germline CDR1 and CDR2 sequences are SEHNR and FQNEAQ (reference sequence). The V segment lost 0 bases and the J segment 10 bases; nucleotides outside the gene matches: 6. Written as DNA, the CDR3 is TGTGCCAGCAGCTTAGCAACAGGGGTATGGTCACCCCTCCACTTT. As protein: CASSLATGVWSPLHF.

V and J are TRBV5-6 and TRBJ1-2; 8 bases are a match to TRBD1. Germline CDR1 is SGHDT and CDR2 is YYEEEE. This CDR3 has 14 residues. V shed 6 bases and J 12 bases; nucleotides not matched to a gene: 16. CDR3 DNA sequence: TGTGCCAGCAAAAACCAGGGGGCATACTATGGGGACACCTTC. It codes for CASKNQGAYYGDTF.

As DNA, the CDR3 is TGTGCCAGCAGTTCCCCCAGCTCTGGAAACACCATATATTTT. Protein: CASSSPSSGNTIYF. J is TRBJ1-3 and V is TRBV27, with unresolved D. The CDR3 has 14 residues. V dropped 4 bases and J dropped 0 bases, with 7 bases sitting between them. Per the germline V gene, CDR1 is MNHEY and CDR2 is SMNVEV (reference sequence).